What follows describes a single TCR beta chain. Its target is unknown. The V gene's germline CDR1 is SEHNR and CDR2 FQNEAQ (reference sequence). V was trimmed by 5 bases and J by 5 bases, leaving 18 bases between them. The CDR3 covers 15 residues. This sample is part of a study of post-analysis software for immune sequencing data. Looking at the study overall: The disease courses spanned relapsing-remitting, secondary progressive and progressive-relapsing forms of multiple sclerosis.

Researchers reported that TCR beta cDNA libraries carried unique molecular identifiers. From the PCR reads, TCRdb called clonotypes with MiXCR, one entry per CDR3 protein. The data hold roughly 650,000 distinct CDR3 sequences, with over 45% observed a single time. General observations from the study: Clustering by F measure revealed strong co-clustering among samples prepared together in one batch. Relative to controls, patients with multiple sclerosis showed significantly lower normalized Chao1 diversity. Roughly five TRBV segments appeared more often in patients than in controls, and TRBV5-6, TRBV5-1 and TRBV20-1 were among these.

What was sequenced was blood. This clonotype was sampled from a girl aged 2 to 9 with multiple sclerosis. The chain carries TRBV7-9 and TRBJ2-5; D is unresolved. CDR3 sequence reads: CASSTHEGRKETQYF. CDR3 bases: TGTGCCAGCAGCACCCATGAAGGGCGGAAGGAGACCCAGTACTTC.